Shown below are 23 T cell receptor beta chains from a single sample sequenced in a study of metastatic and nonmetastatic thyroid tumors. TCRdb reanalyzed the PCR reads with MiXCR. The repertoire includes some 19,000 clones, about 34% of them detected once, and roughly a sixth sits in the top ten. Patients underwent thyroid surgery, and none had received any treatment before it. Sequencing was performed on tumor tissue. The origin of the receptors is a female donor with papillary thyroid cancer or a benign thyroid nodule (not recorded which). Some clones in this sample may be carry-over from other donors' samples.

By sample share, this clone is medium-sized. The chain employs TRBV18 and TRBJ2-1; 11 nucleotides align to TRBD2. J was trimmed by 8 bases and V by 3 bases; bases with no gene match: 6. The CDR3 contains 15 residues. CDR1 and CDR2 from the germline V gene are KGHSH and LQKENI. For the CDR3, the DNA is TGTGCCAGCTCACCTAAACTACTAGCGGGAGATGAGCAGTTCTTC. Translating it yields CASSPKLLAGDEQFF. The entire variable domain, with the rest obtained from reference TRBV18 and TRBJ2-1, is as follows: NAGVMQNPRHLVRRRGQEARLRCSPMKGHSHVYWYRQLPEEGLKFMVYLQKENIIDESGMPKERFSAEFPKEGPSILRIQQVVRGDSAAYFCASSPKLLAGDEQFFGPGTRLTVL.

By share, this clone ranks as medium-sized (0.01 to 0.1%). The J gene is TRBJ2-7, the V gene TRBV2, with 7 bases aligning to TRBD2. CDR1 is SNHLY and CDR2 is FYNNEI in the germline V gene. The CDR3 runs to 15 residues. The junction had 14 bases not matched to a gene; V was cut back by 6 bases and J by 6 bases. CDR3 sequence: CASSRAASGGAEQYF. The CDR3 DNA follows: TGTGCCAGCAGCAGAGCGGCTTCGGGGGGAGCCGAGCAGTACTTC. The full variable domain, in which reference TRBV2 and TRBJ2-7 provide the parts outside the CDR3, is EPEVTQTPSHQVTQMGQEVILRCVPISNHLYFYWYRQILGQKVEFLVSFYNNEISEKSEIFDDQFSVERPDGSNFTLKIRSTKLEDSAMYFCASSRAASGGAEQYFGPGTRLTVT.

This clone was observed many times. V is TRBV6-2 or TRBV6-3 and J is TRBJ1-2; D not resolved. This CDR3 is built from 12 residues. V lost 9 bases, J lost 2 bases, and 10 bases lay in between. Per germline, CDR1 MNHEY and CDR2 SVGEGT. The CDR3 loop reads CARERGNYGYTF. The CDR3, as DNA: TGTGCCAGAGAAAGAGGGAACTATGGCTACACCTTC.

This clone is large by share. The chain combines TRBV30 with TRBJ2-7; perhaps TRBD2 as D (7 bases). The CDR3 extends over 14 amino acids. V lost 6 bases to trimming and J lost 0 bases, with 15 bases between them. Germline V gene data show CDR1 as GTSNPN and CDR2 as SVGIG (reference sequence). The CDR3 reads CACNRGADSYEQYF. DNA for the CDR3: TGTGCCTGCAACCGGGGGGCAGACTCCTACGAGCAGTACTTC.

Concerning this clone: At one boundary the junction diverges from the germline segment, which might be a read error. The rearrangement joins TRBV7-7 to TRBJ2-7; D not resolved. In germline, CDR1 is SSHAT, CDR2 FNYEAQ (reference sequence). This CDR3 region has 16 residues. CDR3 protein: CASSPRWGEVNYEQYF. The CDR3 region has the DNA TGTGCTAGCAGCCCGAGGTGGGGTGAAGTTAATTACGAGCAGTACTTC.

This clone was counted a few times. The genes are TRBV20-1 and TRBJ2-3; 9 nucleotides align to TRBD2. V was clipped by 6 bases and J by 0 bases; unmatched bases: 13. The CDR3 is 17 residues long. The germline gives CDR1 DFQATT, CDR2 SNEGSKA (reference sequence). The CDR3 coding sequence is TGCAGTGCCAGGGCGTGCGGGAGGGTCGCTAGCACAGATACGCAGTATTTT. Amino acids: CSARACGRVASTDTQYF.

This chain connects TRBV10-3 to TRBJ1-2; perhaps TRBD1 as D (6 bases). The CDR3 is 17 residues long. Trimming pared 0 bases from V and 4 bases from J, leaving 18 bases between. The germline CDR1 and CDR2 sequences are ENHRY and SYGVKD. CDR3 sequence (DNA): TGTGCCATCAGTGAGTCGGGGCAGGGGAGATGGGCCTATGGCTACACCTTC. It yields the protein CAISESGQGRWAYGYTF.

The sample holds a few counts of this clone. The chain is built from TRBV6-1 and TRBJ1-6, with D unresolved. The ends were cut back, 3 bases at V and 9 bases at J, with 6 bases in the middle. The CDR3 totals 12 residues. Germline CDR1 MNHNS, CDR2 SASEGT. The CDR3 loop is CASSDVPSPLHF. DNA of the CDR3: TGTGCCAGCAGTGACGTACCTTCACCCCTCCACTTT.

In this sample, this clone turned up a few times. The V and J genes are TRBV28 and TRBJ1-2; unclear D gene. Per germline, CDR1 MDHEN and CDR2 SYDVKM. This CDR3 has 14 residues. The V end lost 2 bases, the J end lost 8 bases, and 15 bases lay between the germline ends. Here the CDR3 DNA reads TGTGCCAGCAGTTTAGTTAGCGGGCTATGGGGCTACACCTTC. This codes for CASSLVSGLWGYTF.

This clone was observed at least ten times. V gene TRBV4-2 combines with J gene TRBJ2-1; 12 bases match TRBD2. With 6 bases clipped from V and 5 bases from J, the junction kept 2 bases outside the gene matches. Germline loops: CDR1 LGHNA, CDR2 YNFKEQ. The CDR3 sequence is 14 residues long. This CDR3 reads CASRRLAGDNEQFF. CDR3 nucleotides: TGTGCCAGCAGGAGACTAGCGGGAGACAATGAGCAGTTCTTC.

The chain uses TRBV19 and TRBJ2-2; TRBD1 agrees at 10 bases. With V trimmed by 6 bases and J by 6 bases, 7 bases remained unmatched. This CDR3 comprises 15 residues. In germline, CDR1 is LNHDA, CDR2 SQIVND (reference sequence). CDR3 nucleotide sequence: TGTGCCAGTAGGCCTTTTGGGACAGGGGCCGGGGAGCTGTTTTTT. Encoded protein: CASRPFGTGAGELFF.

The J gene is TRBJ2-7, the V gene TRBV6-5, with 14 bases aligning to TRBD2. CDR1 MNHEY and CDR2 SVGAGI come from the germline V gene. The length of the CDR3 is 16 residues. V was pared by 2 bases and J by 3 bases, with 3 bases of the junction left unmatched. CDR3 in amino acids: CASSYRGTSGSYEQYF. The CDR3 nucleotides are TGTGCCAGCAGTTACCGAGGGACTAGCGGGAGCTACGAGCAGTACTTC.

In this sample, this clone is medium-sized. The chain has TRBV5-1 and TRBJ2-5, with TRBD2 matching 8 bases. Germline V CDR1 and CDR2: SGHRS, YFSETQ. The J segment lost 5 bases and the V segment lost 3 bases, leaving 15 bases of the junction unmatched. The length of the CDR3 is 17 residues. The CDR3 coding sequence is TGCGCCAGCAGCTCCGGGGCCATAGCGGGAAGTGGGGAGACCCAGTACTTC. It translates to CASSSGAIAGSGETQYF.

Comment on this clone: At one end the junction does not follow the germline gene, possibly because of a read error. The gene calls are TRBV30 and TRBJ2-3; possible D gene TRBD2, 5 bases. CDR3 length: 13 amino acids. Germline-derived CDR1 and CDR2 are GTSNPN and SVGIG (reference sequence). The CDR3 here is CDWRPAGRDKQYF. The CDR3 bases are TGTGACTGGAGGCCAGCTGGCAGAGATAAGCAGTATTTT.

The chain links TRBV3-1 to TRBJ2-7; TRBD1 matches at 9 bases. The length of the CDR3 is 13 residues. V trimming: 4 bases; J trimming: 4 bases; junction bases outside the gene matches: 2. Germline V gives CDR1 LGHDT, CDR2 YNNKEL (reference sequence). This chain's CDR3 is CASSLTGGYEQYF. CDR3 in DNA: TGTGCCAGCAGCCTGACAGGGGGGTACGAGCAGTACTTC.

This chain links TRBV4-2 with TRBJ1-3, with D perhaps TRBD1 (5 bases). Germline assignment: CDR1 LGHNA and CDR2 YNFKEQ. V gave up 1 base and J gave up 2 bases, with 9 bases separating them. The CDR3 length is 15 residues. Written as DNA, the CDR3 is TGTGCCAGCAGCCAAGTCAGGGCCCCTGGAAACACCATATATTTT. Encoded protein: CASSQVRAPGNTIYF.

This chain links TRBV28 with TRBJ2-1; no firm D call. Trimming removed 6 bases from V and 7 bases from J, with 16 bases in between. This CDR3 comprises 14 residues. CDR1 and CDR2 (germline): MDHEN, SYDVKM. CDR3 loop: CASSPRSGWNEQFF. DNA for the CDR3: TGTGCCAGCAGCCCCCGATCCGGTTGGAATGAGCAGTTCTTC.

This clone occurred a few times. The V call is TRBV15, the J call TRBJ1-2, with D hard to call. Germline assignment: CDR1 LNHNV and CDR2 YYDKDF (reference sequence). The V and J ends lost 0 bases and 7 bases respectively, with 15 bases between them. This CDR3 spans 15 amino acids. CDR3 region: CATSRDRNSGLGYTF. For the CDR3, the DNA is TGTGCCACCAGCAGAGATCGGAACTCCGGACTTGGCTACACCTTC.

This clone rates as medium-sized. This chain connects TRBV30 to TRBJ2-2, with TRBD2 matching over 8 bases. Germline values: CDR1 GTSNPN, CDR2 SVGIG (reference sequence). The CDR3 runs 15 residues. Unmatched junction bases numbered 7, after V lost 1 base and J lost 6 bases. The CDR3 DNA reads as TGTGCCTGGAGTGATAGCGGGGACCTGGCCGGGGAGCTGTTTTTT. Amino acids: CAWSDSGDLAGELFF.

This clone was observed a handful of times. The chain recombines TRBV25-1 with TRBJ2-1, with a tentative D call TRBD1 (5 bases). The germline V gene encodes CDR1 MGHDK and CDR2 SYGVNS. The CDR3 is 16 residues long. Trimming left V 6 bases short and J 7 bases short, with 22 bases between. DNA for the CDR3: TGTGCCAGCAGCCCCAGGGCCCTAGGGAACTCTAATGAGCAGTTCTTC. Encoded protein: CASSPRALGNSNEQFF.

This chain uses TRBV2 with TRBJ2-5; D perhaps matches TRBD2 (5 bases). Germline lookup yields CDR1 SNHLY and CDR2 FYNNEI. Trimming stripped 5 bases from V and 0 bases from J, with 7 bases between. This CDR3 has 13 amino acids. In DNA, the CDR3 is TGTGCCAGCAGTTGGCGGGACCAAGAGACCCAGTACTTC. Translation gives CASSWRDQETQYF. The full variable domain, in which reference TRBV2 and TRBJ2-5 provide the parts outside the CDR3, is EPEVTQTPSHQVTQMGQEVILRCVPISNHLYFYWYRQILGQKVEFLVSFYNNEISEKSEIFDDQFSVERPDGSNFTLKIRSTKLEDSAMYFCASSWRDQETQYFGPGTRLLVL.

The gene calls are TRBV7-2 and TRBJ1-3; D call uncertain. This CDR3 region has 13 residues. Per the germline V gene, CDR1 is SGHTA and CDR2 is FQGNSA. V was shortened by 7 bases and J by 4 bases, with 11 bases between the two germline ends. The CDR3 bases are TGTGCCAGCAAGGTCGGCGACGGAAACACCATATATTTT. Translated: CASKVGDGNTIYF.

About this clone itself: At one boundary the junction diverges from the germline segment, which might be a read error. This chain links TRBV11-2 with TRBJ2-2; TRBD2 matches 10 bases. This CDR3 has 17 amino acids. The germline CDR1 and CDR2 sequences are SGHAT and FQNNGV. CDR3 coding DNA: TGTGCCAGCATCTTATCTATTGGACTAGCGGACACCGGGGAGCTGTTTTTT. This gives the protein CASILSIGLADTGELFF. The full variable domain, completed using reference TRBV11-2 and TRBJ2-2, is EAGVAQSPRYKIIEKRQSVAFWCNPISGHATLYWYQQILGQGPKLLIQFQNNGVVDDSQLPKDRFSAERLKGVDSTLKIQPAKLEDSAVYLCASILSIGLADTGELFFGEGSRLTVL.